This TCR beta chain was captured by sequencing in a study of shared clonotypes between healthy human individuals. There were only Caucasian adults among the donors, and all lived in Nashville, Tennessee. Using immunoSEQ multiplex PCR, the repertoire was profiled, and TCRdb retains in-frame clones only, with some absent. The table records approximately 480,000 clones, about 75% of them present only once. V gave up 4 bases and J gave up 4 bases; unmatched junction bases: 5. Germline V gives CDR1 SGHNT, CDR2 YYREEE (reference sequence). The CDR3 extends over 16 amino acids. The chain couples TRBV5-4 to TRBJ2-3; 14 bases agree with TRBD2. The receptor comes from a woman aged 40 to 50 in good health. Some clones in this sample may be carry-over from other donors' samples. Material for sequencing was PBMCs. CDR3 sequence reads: CASSPGTSGSADTQYF. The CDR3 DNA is TGTGCCAGCAGCCCCGGGACTAGCGGGAGTGCAGATACGCAGTATTTT. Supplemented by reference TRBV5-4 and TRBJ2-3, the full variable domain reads ETGVTQSPTHLIKTRGQQVTLRCSSQSGHNTVSWYQQALGQGPQFIFQYYREEENGRGNFPPRFSGLQFPNYSSELNVNALELDDSALYLCASSPGTSGSADTQYFGPGTRLTVL.